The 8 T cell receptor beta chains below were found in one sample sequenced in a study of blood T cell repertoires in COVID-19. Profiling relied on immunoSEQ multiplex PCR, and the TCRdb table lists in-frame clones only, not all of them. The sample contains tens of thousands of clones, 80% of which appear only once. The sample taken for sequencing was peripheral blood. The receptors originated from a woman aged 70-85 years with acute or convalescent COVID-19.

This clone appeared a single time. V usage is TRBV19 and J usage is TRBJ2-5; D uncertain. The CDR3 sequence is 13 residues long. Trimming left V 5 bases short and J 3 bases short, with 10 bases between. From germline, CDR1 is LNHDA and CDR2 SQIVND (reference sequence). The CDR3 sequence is CASSSQREETQYF. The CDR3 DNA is TGTGCCAGTAGTTCACAACGGGAAGAGACCCAGTACTTC.

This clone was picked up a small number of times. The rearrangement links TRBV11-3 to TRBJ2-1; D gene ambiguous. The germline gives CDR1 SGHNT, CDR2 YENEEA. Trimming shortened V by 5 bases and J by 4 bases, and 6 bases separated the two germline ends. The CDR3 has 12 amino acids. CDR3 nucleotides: TGTGCCAGCAGCCTTACTTACAATGAGCAGTTCTTC. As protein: CASSLTYNEQFF.

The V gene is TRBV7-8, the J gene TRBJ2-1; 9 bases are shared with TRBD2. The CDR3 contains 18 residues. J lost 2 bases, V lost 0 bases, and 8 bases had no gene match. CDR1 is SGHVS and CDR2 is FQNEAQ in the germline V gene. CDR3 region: CASSLASGGINAYNEQFF. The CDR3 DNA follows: TGTGCCAGCAGCTTAGCTAGCGGGGGAATAAACGCCTACAATGAGCAGTTCTTC.

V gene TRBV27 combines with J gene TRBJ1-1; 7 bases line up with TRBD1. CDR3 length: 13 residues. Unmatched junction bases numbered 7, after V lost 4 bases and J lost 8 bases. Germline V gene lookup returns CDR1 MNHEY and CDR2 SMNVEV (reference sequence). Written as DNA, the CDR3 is TGTGCCAGCAGTTCCTCGTACAGGGGCGAAGCTTTCTTT. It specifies CASSSSYRGEAFF.

In nucleotides, the CDR3 is TGCGCCAGCAGCCGTTCCGGGACAGGGGAATATGGCTACACCTTC. As protein: CASSRSGTGEYGYTF. The chain recombines TRBV4-1 with TRBJ1-2, with 10 bases lining up with TRBD1. J gave up 5 bases and V 4 bases, and 7 bases lay outside the gene matches. This CDR3 is 15 amino acids long. Germline V gives CDR1 MGHRA, CDR2 YSYEKL.

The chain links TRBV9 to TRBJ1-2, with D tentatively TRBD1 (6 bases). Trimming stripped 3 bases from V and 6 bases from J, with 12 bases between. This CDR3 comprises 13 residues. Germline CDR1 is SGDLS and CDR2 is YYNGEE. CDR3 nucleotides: TGTGCCAGCAGCGCGGACAGTAGAGATGGCTACACCTTC. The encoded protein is CASSADSRDGYTF. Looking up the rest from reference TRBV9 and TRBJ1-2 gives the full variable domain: DSGVTQTPKHLITATGQRVTLRCSPRSGDLSVYWYQQSLDQGLQFLIQYYNGEERAKGNILERFSAQQFPDLHSELNLSSLELGDSALYFCASSADSRDGYTFGSGTRLTVV.

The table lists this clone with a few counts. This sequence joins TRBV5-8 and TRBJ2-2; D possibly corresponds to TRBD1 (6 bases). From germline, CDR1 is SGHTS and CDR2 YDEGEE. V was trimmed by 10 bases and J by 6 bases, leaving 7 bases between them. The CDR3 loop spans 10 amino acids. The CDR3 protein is CAAGAGELFF. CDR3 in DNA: TGTGCCGCAGGGGCCGGGGAGCTGTTTTTT.

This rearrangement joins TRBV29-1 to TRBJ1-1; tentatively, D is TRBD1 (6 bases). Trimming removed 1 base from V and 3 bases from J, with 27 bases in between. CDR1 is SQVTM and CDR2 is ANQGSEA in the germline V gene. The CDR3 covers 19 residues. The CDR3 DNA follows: TGCAGCGTTGAAGCCATCCTCCGGGACCACCCGCGGGGGCACACTGAAGCTTTCTTT. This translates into CSVEAILRDHPRGHTEAFF.